A selection of T cell receptor beta chains follows, all from one sample in a study of blood T cell repertoires in COVID-19. Using immunoSEQ multiplex PCR, the repertoire was profiled, and TCRdb retains in-frame clones only, with some absent. The sample consists of around 250,000 clones, about nine tenths of them appearing once. Input material: PBMCs or T cells enriched from blood (not recorded which). These receptors all stem from a man between 18 and 29 years old who had recovered from COVID-19. The CDR3 runs from the conserved cysteine through the conserved F or W. Each record gives: clone size, D gene, V gene, J gene, CDR3 DNA, CDR3 protein. The D gene is left open where the match is weak. Clone size appears in some rows only: once, few, many, or a class for an expanded clone.

clone_size: .
d_call: TRBD1
v_call: TRBV5-1
j_call: TRBJ1-1
cdr3_nt: TGCGCCAGCAGCTTTAGCGGACAGGGGACAACGAACACTGAAGCTTTCTTT
cdr3_aa: CASSFSGQGTTNTEAFF

clone_size: .
d_call: TRBD1
v_call: TRBV4-1
j_call: TRBJ2-6
cdr3_nt: TGCGCCAGCAGCCAAGATCGCGGACAGGGGGCTTCTGGGGCCAACGTCCTGACTTTC
cdr3_aa: CASSQDRGQGASGANVLTF

clone_size: .
d_call: TRBD1
v_call: TRBV4-1
j_call: TRBJ2-7
cdr3_nt: TGCGCCAGCAGCCAAGAGGACAGGGGGTCGTACGAGCAGTACTTC
cdr3_aa: CASSQEDRGSYEQYF

clone_size: .
d_call: .
v_call: TRBV27
j_call: TRBJ2-5
cdr3_nt: TGTGCCAGCAGTTTTATAGGCAGGGTCTTTATTTCGGAGACCCAGTACTTC
cdr3_aa: CASSFIGRVFISETQYF

clone_size: .
d_call: .
v_call: TRBV19
j_call: TRBJ2-2
cdr3_nt: TGTGCCAGTAGTATAGATCCAGGAGGCACCGGGGAGCTGTTTTTT
cdr3_aa: CASSIDPGGTGELFF

clone_size: .
d_call: TRBD2
v_call: TRBV19
j_call: TRBJ2-1
cdr3_nt: TGTGCCAGTAGGACAACTAGCGGGGGCTACAATGAGCAGTTCTTC
cdr3_aa: CASRTTSGGYNEQFF

clone_size: .
d_call: .
v_call: TRBV6-6
j_call: TRBJ1-2
cdr3_nt: TGTGCCAGCAGGGAGGGAGCCAACTATGGCTACACCTTC
cdr3_aa: CASREGANYGYTF

clone_size: .
d_call: .
v_call: TRBV5-1
j_call: TRBJ1-1
cdr3_nt: TGCGCCAGCAGCTTGGATTTGGCCAAAACTGAAGCTTTCTTT
cdr3_aa: CASSLDLAKTEAFF

clone_size: .
d_call: TRBD1
v_call: TRBV5-4
j_call: TRBJ2-5
cdr3_nt: TGTGCCAGCAGCTTGGTGGACAGGGGTGAGACCCAGTACTTC
cdr3_aa: CASSLVDRGETQYF

clone_size: .
d_call: .
v_call: TRBV6-5
j_call: TRBJ2-1
cdr3_nt: TGTGCCAGCAGTTCGAAACGGGGGAGCTCCTACAATGAGCAGTTCTTC
cdr3_aa: CASSSKRGSSYNEQFF

clone_size: .
d_call: .
v_call: TRBV3-1/TRBV3-2
j_call: TRBJ1-6
cdr3_nt: TGTGCCAGCAGCCCCACCCAGGGCGTTAATTCACCCCTCCACTTT
cdr3_aa: CASSPTQGVNSPLHF

clone_size: .
d_call: .
v_call: TRBV18
j_call: TRBJ2-2
cdr3_nt: TGTGCCAGCTCACCCCCGACTAGTACCGGGGAGCTGTTTTTT
cdr3_aa: CASSPPTSTGELFF

clone_size: many
d_call: TRBD2
v_call: TRBV13
j_call: TRBJ2-5
cdr3_nt: TGTGCCAGCACCGCTAGCGGGAGGGCGGAGACCCAGTACTTC
cdr3_aa: CASTASGRAETQYF

clone_size: .
d_call: .
v_call: TRBV5-1
j_call: TRBJ2-7
cdr3_nt: TGCGCCAGCAGCTTGGTCGCTAGCTCCTACGAGCAGTACTTC
cdr3_aa: CASSLVASSYEQYF

clone_size: .
d_call: TRBD1
v_call: TRBV11-2
j_call: TRBJ2-7
cdr3_nt: TGTGCCAGCAGCTGGAAGAGGGACAGCTCCTACGAGCAGTACTTC
cdr3_aa: CASSWKRDSSYEQYF

clone_size: few
d_call: .
v_call: TRBV12-3/TRBV12-4
j_call: TRBJ2-2
cdr3_nt: TGTGCCAGCAGCCCCCGCGGGACCGGGGAGCTGTTTTTT
cdr3_aa: CASSPRGTGELFF